Listed below are T cell receptor beta chains from one sample, sequenced in a study of CD8+ T cells in alopecia areata. Only in-frame clones appear in the TCRdb table, and some are missing; sequencing was by immunoSEQ multiplex PCR. The sample consists of 150,000 or so clones, around 47% of them appearing once. Material: CD4+ T cells sorted from blood. These receptors all stem from a human donor with alopecia areata. CDR3s include the opening cysteine and the closing phenylalanine or tryptophan. D genes are given only for firm matches. The size of a clone is reported for some rows only, either as once, few or many, or as a class for expanded clones.

d_call,cdr3_length,clone_size,j_call,v_call,cdr3_aa,cdr3_nt
TRBD2,15,.,TRBJ2-3,TRBV5-1,CASSPSGNWRDTQYF,TGCGCCAGCAGTCCTAGCGGGAACTGGAGAGATACGCAGTATTTT
.,13,.,TRBJ2-3,TRBV30,CAWRRQAPDTQYF,TGTGCCTGGCGCCGACAGGCCCCGGATACGCAGTATTTT
TRBD1,14,few,TRBJ1-2,TRBV7-6,CASSLGTGAGGYTF,TGTGCCAGCAGCCTCGGGACAGGGGCTGGTGGCTACACCTTC
TRBD2,12,.,TRBJ2-5,TRBV29-1,CSVLAGQETQYF,TGCAGCGTTCTAGCGGGTCAAGAGACCCAGTACTTC
TRBD1,14,.,TRBJ2-7,TRBV18,CASSPGTGLYEQYF,TGTGCCAGCTCACCCGGGACAGGGCTCTACGAGCAGTACTTC
.,14,.,TRBJ2-7,TRBV29-1,CSALVGARVYEQYF,TGCAGCGCTCTGGTGGGGGCGCGGGTCTACGAGCAGTACTTC
.,12,.,TRBJ2-1,TRBV4-1,CASSQAAGPQFF,TGCGCCAGCAGCCAAGCGGCGGGGCCGCAGTTCTTC
TRBD1,15,.,TRBJ2-5,TRBV5-1,CASSSGQGYQETQYF,TGCGCCAGCAGCTCGGGACAGGGGTACCAAGAGACCCAGTACTTC
TRBD1,15,.,TRBJ1-2,TRBV6-6,CASSYSGTGPYGYTF,TGTGCCAGCAGTTACTCTGGGACAGGGCCCTATGGCTACACCTTC
TRBD2,12,few,TRBJ2-1,TRBV19,CASSIVAGAQFF,TGTGCCAGTAGTATAGTGGCGGGAGCGCAGTTCTTC
.,15,few,TRBJ1-5,TRBV10-3,CAISADDRTRGAQHF,TGTGCCATCAGTGCGGACGACAGGACCCGCGGAGCCCAGCATTTT
.,13,few,TRBJ2-5,TRBV5-4,CASSSDLGETQYF,TGTGCCAGCAGCTCGGACCTGGGAGAGACCCAGTACTTC
.,13,.,TRBJ1-2,TRBV2,CASSEVPREVYTF,TGTGCCAGCAGTGAAGTTCCCAGGGAGGTTTACACCTTC
TRBD2,16,few,TRBJ2-7,TRBV11-2,CASSLGLLAGAYEQYF,TGTGCCAGCAGCTTAGGTCTACTAGCGGGAGCTTACGAGCAGTACTTC
.,14,.,TRBJ2-1,TRBV27,CASSFPGWGNEQFF,TGTGCCAGCAGTTTTCCTGGCTGGGGCAATGAGCAGTTCTTC
.,14,.,TRBJ2-7,TRBV29-1,CSVAQGGGAWEQYF,TGCAGCGTCGCCCAGGGAGGGGGCGCGTGGGAGCAGTACTTC
TRBD2,17,.,TRBJ2-2,TRBV4-2,CASSRRTRASCTGELFF,TGTGCCAGCAGCCGAAGGACTAGGGCCTCATGCACCGGGGAGCTGTTTTTT
TRBD2,15,.,TRBJ2-1,TRBV30,CAWSPLAGGPNEQFF,TGTGCCTGGAGCCCCTTAGCGGGAGGCCCCAATGAGCAGTTCTTC